This entry lists 15 T cell receptor beta chains sequenced from one sample in a study of blood T cell repertoires in COVID-19. The data were produced by immunoSEQ multiplex PCR, yet TCRdb's version contains in-frame clones alone and is incomplete. The data contain roughly 100,000 clones, about 91% of them seen just once; the ten biggest clones take up approximately 8.7%. Material: peripheral blood. These receptors came from a woman in her sixties or seventies with acute or convalescent COVID-19.

The V gene is TRBV6-6, the J gene TRBJ2-1; possible D gene TRBD2, 5 bases. The CDR3 is 13 residues long. Trimming took off 2 bases at V and 7 bases at J, with 9 bases between the two ends. CDR1 is MNHNY and CDR2 is SVGAGI in the germline V gene (reference sequence). This chain's CDR3 is CASSYPEANEQFF. Here the CDR3 DNA reads TGTGCCAGCAGTTACCCGGAGGCGAATGAGCAGTTCTTC.

This clone was observed a handful of times. V gene TRBV6-5 combines with J gene TRBJ1-5, with D maybe TRBD1 (5 bases). The V gene's germline CDR1 is MNHEY and CDR2 SVGAGI. V was trimmed by 5 bases and J by 4 bases, leaving 9 bases between them. This CDR3 contains 13 residues. CDR3 coding DNA: TGTGCCAGCAGTACCCGACAGAATCAGCCCCAGCATTTT. Amino acids: CASSTRQNQPQHF.

V is TRBV30 and J is TRBJ2-1; D is ambiguous. The germline V gene encodes CDR1 GTSNPN and CDR2 SVGIG (reference sequence). The CDR3 consists of 13 residues. V was pared by 5 bases and J by 0 bases, with 8 bases between. The CDR3: CAWRVSSYNEQFF. As DNA, the CDR3 is TGTGCCTGGCGCGTGAGCTCCTACAATGAGCAGTTCTTC.

This clone has only one observation. This chain links TRBV27 with TRBJ1-5, with a weak D call TRBD1 (6 bases). Germline CDR1 reads MNHEY; CDR2 reads SMNVEV (reference sequence). The CDR3 loop spans 15 amino acids. Trimming left V 6 bases short and J 0 bases short, with 12 bases between. The CDR3 DNA is TGTGCCAGCAGAAATACAGGGTTTAGCAATCAGCCCCAGCATTTT. Its translation: CASRNTGFSNQPQHF.

This clone occurred once. This chain joins TRBV9 and TRBJ2-1, with D perhaps TRBD1 (6 bases). The V end was cut by 4 bases, the J end by 7 bases, with 24 bases between. CDR3 length: 17 residues. Germline values: CDR1 SGDLS, CDR2 YYNGEE. The CDR3 reads CASSLTSTGGLLNEQFF. DNA for the CDR3: TGTGCCAGCAGCCTAACCTCGACAGGCGGTCTTCTGAATGAGCAGTTCTTC.

The J gene is TRBJ2-1, the V gene TRBV3-1 (or the pseudogene TRBV3-2); 10 bases are shared with TRBD2. The germline CDR1 and CDR2 sequences are LGHDT and YNNKEL (reference sequence). J lost 4 bases, V lost 4 bases, and 1 base had no gene match. The CDR3 totals 14 residues. The CDR3 bases are TGTGCCAGCAGCCGGACTAGCGGATACAATGAGCAGTTCTTC. It encodes CASSRTSGYNEQFF.

The CDR3 DNA reads as TGTGCCAGCAGCCTCTCACCGAGACAGCCGGGGGGGTCACCCCTCCACTTT. It specifies CASSLSPRQPGGSPLHF. This chain uses TRBV13 with TRBJ1-6; the D gene is possibly TRBD1 (5 bases). V gave up 5 bases and J gave up 10 bases, with 24 bases separating them. The CDR3 is 17 residues long. Germline assignment: CDR1 PRHDT and CDR2 FYEKMQ (reference sequence).

The chain couples TRBV30 to TRBJ2-2; tentative D call: TRBD1 (5 bases). There are 16 residues in the CDR3. CDR1 is GTSNPN and CDR2 is SVGIG in the germline V gene (reference sequence). V was shortened by 3 bases and J by 1 base, with 15 bases between the two germline ends. In DNA form, the CDR3 reads TGTGCCTGGAGGCAGGGCCGAAACTGGAACACCGGGGAGCTGTTTTTT. Protein sequence: CAWRQGRNWNTGELFF.

The rearrangement joins TRBV18 to TRBJ2-7; TRBD2 matches at 10 bases. The V and J ends lost 6 bases and 5 bases, in that order; junction bases with no gene match: 4. Germline values: CDR1 KGHSH, CDR2 LQKENI. The CDR3 extends over 13 amino acids. The CDR3 sequence is CASSDGTSDEQYF. The CDR3 DNA is TGTGCCAGCTCTGACGGGACTAGCGACGAGCAGTACTTC.

The rearrangement joins TRBV18 to TRBJ2-7; 8 bases agree with TRBD1. V trimming: 6 bases; J trimming: 6 bases; junction bases outside the gene matches: 10. CDR1 is KGHSH, CDR2 LQKENI, per germline. CDR3 length equals 14 residues. CDR3 residues: CASSPGTGAREQYF. DNA for the CDR3: TGTGCCAGCTCCCCAGGGACAGGAGCCCGCGAGCAGTACTTC.

The rearrangement uses TRBV6-1 and TRBJ1-5; no definite D call. Trimming shortened V by 2 bases and J by 6 bases, and 14 bases separated the two germline ends. The CDR3 runs 15 residues. The V gene's germline CDR1 is MNHNS and CDR2 SASEGT. CDR3 sequence: CASSERPREGQPQHF. Here the CDR3 DNA reads TGTGCCAGCAGTGAAAGACCGAGAGAGGGTCAGCCCCAGCATTTT.

V gene TRBV27 combines with J gene TRBJ2-1; TRBD2 aligns across 7 bases. The CDR3 extends over 14 amino acids. The ends lost 8 bases at V and 0 bases at J; junction bases unmatched: 4. Germline CDR1 and CDR2: MNHEY and SMNVEV (reference sequence). CDR3 amino acids: CASRRGNSYNEQFF. In DNA form, the CDR3 reads TGTGCCAGCCGGCGGGGGAACTCCTACAATGAGCAGTTCTTC.

This chain uses TRBV11-2 with TRBJ2-7, with TRBD1 matching over 8 bases. There are 15 residues in the CDR3. The J segment lost 4 bases and the V segment lost 4 bases, leaving 9 bases of the junction unmatched. CDR1 and CDR2 from the germline V gene are SGHAT and FQNNGV. The CDR3 sequence is CASSSRTGRWYEQYF. CDR3 coding DNA: TGTGCCAGCAGCTCCCGGACAGGGAGATGGTACGAGCAGTACTTC.

V gene TRBV5-3 combines with J gene TRBJ2-3; TRBD2 is a possible D gene (6 bases). TRBV5-3 is labeled an ORF, and its function is uncertain. Trimming removed 2 bases at V and 0 bases at J, with 7 bases between. CDR3 length: 14 residues. For the CDR3, the DNA is TGTGCCAGAAGCTTCGGGACTAGCACAGATACGCAGTATTTT. Protein: CARSFGTSTDTQYF.

V usage is TRBV11-3 and J usage is TRBJ1-3, with a tentative D call TRBD1 (6 bases). In germline, CDR1 is SGHNT, CDR2 YENEEA. The CDR3 is made up of 12 amino acids. V lost 8 bases and J lost 2, with 7 bases in between. CDR3 in DNA: TGTGCCAGCCAGGGGACTGGAAACACCATATATTTT. Protein product: CASQGTGNTIYF. The full variable domain, completed using reference TRBV11-3 and TRBJ1-3, is EAGVVQSPRYKIIEKKQPVAFWCNPISGHNTLYWYLQNLGQGPELLIRYENEEAVDDSQLPKDRFSAERLKGVDSTLKIQPAELGDSAVYLCASQGTGNTIYFGEGSWLTVV.